A selection of T cell receptor beta chains follows, all from one sample in a study of neoadjuvant anti-PD-1 for oral cavity cancer. Produced via immunoSEQ multiplex PCR; TCRdb's table is partial and in-frame only. This sample carries fewer than 70,000 clones, approximately 79% of them seen once, and the ten largest clones take roughly 2.6%. The sequences come from PBMCs, collected before nivolumab (anti-PD-1) treatment. Receptors were obtained from a person between 35 and 79 years old with oral cavity squamous cell carcinoma. The CDR3 runs from the conserved cysteine through the conserved F or W. D genes are given only for firm matches. Clone size is stated in some rows and not others, as once, few, many or a class when expanded.

D	size	V	J	DNA	CDR3
NA	NA	TRBV7-9	TRBJ1-5	TGTGCCAGCAGCCCGACAGACAATCAGCCCCAGCATTTT	CASSPTDNQPQHF
NA	NA	TRBV11-2	TRBJ2-5	TGTGCCAGCAGCTACGGGACACAGGAGACCCAGTACTTC	CASSYGTQETQYF
TRBD2	NA	TRBV29-1	TRBJ2-3	TGCAGCGTGACCCAGCGGGGAGAAAGCACAGATACGCAGTATTTT	CSVTQRGESTDTQYF
NA	NA	TRBV7-7	TRBJ2-5	TGTGCCAGCAGCTTCGGCGGGGTGAAGACCCAGTACTTC	CASSFGGVKTQYF
NA	NA	TRBV2	TRBJ1-2	TGTGCCAGCAGTGTAATGGGAGAGAGGGGCTACACCTTC	CASSVMGERGYTF
TRBD1	NA	TRBV5-4	TRBJ1-1	TGTGCCAGCAGCCCCCGGACAGGGTTGAACACTGAAGCTTTCTTT	CASSPRTGLNTEAFF
TRBD1	NA	TRBV9	TRBJ2-7	TGTGCCAGCAGCGTAGGACAGGGGAATCGTGCCGAGCAGTACTTC	CASSVGQGNRAEQYF
NA	NA	TRBV6-1	TRBJ1-2	TGTGCCAGCAGTGAAGCGCTTCGCCGGGACCCCCCTAACTATGGCTACACCTTC	CASSEALRRDPPNYGYTF
NA	NA	TRBV6-6	TRBJ1-4	TGTGCCAGCAGTGCGGAAAAACTGTTTTTT	CASSAEKLFF
NA	NA	TRBV5-1	TRBJ2-1	TGCGCCAGCAGCCCAGTCATGGGGCTTGTGAGCTCCTACAATGAGCAGTTCTTC	CASSPVMGLVSSYNEQFF
NA	NA	TRBV6-1	TRBJ1-4	TGTGCCAGCAGTTCGCCACAGGTAACACTGTTTTTT	CASSSPQVTLFF
NA	NA	TRBV27	TRBJ1-1	TGTGCCAGCAGATCCCCGGTGGGGAACACTGAAGCTTTCTTT	CASRSPVGNTEAFF
NA	NA	TRBV5-4	TRBJ1-1	TGTGCCAGCAGCACCGGGACTTTCACTGAAGCTTTCTTT	CASSTGTFTEAFF
TRBD1	NA	TRBV30	TRBJ1-1	TGTGCCTGGAGTGGGGGCAGGGGGTCGAACACTGAAGCTTTCTTT	CAWSGGRGSNTEAFF
TRBD1	NA	TRBV27	TRBJ1-1	TGTGCCAGCAGACGCGACAGGGGGAACACTGAAGCTTTCTTT	CASRRDRGNTEAFF
NA	NA	TRBV4-1	TRBJ2-2	TGCGCCAGCAGCCGCCCGGGACGAAGGAACACCGGGGAGCTGTTTTTT	CASSRPGRRNTGELFF
NA	NA	TRBV5-1	TRBJ1-3	TGCGCCAGCAGCACCTCGGGCACCTACTCTGGAAACACCATATATTTT	CASSTSGTYSGNTIYF
NA	few	TRBV28	TRBJ1-2	TGTGCCAGCAGCCCACCCGGGGTATCATATGGCTACACCTTC	CASSPPGVSYGYTF
TRBD1	NA	TRBV7-7	TRBJ2-7	TGTGCCAGCAGCCTAGACAGGGACGACGAGCAGTACTTC	CASSLDRDDEQYF
NA	few	TRBV9	TRBJ1-2	TGTGCCAGCAGCGTAGGAACGGGTTTTAACTATGGCTACACCTTC	CASSVGTGFNYGYTF
TRBD1	few	TRBV19	TRBJ2-4	TGTGCCAGTAGCCCGGGGACAGGGTACACCAAAAACATTCAGTACTTC	CASSPGTGYTKNIQYF
NA	NA	TRBV18	TRBJ1-1	TGTGCCAGCTCACCTAACGCAGGGGATCGGAACACTGAAGCTTTCTTT	CASSPNAGDRNTEAFF
NA	once	TRBV6-4	TRBJ2-1	TGTGCCAGCGGGCAGGGGGGGCCTACGGAGACACGGCAGTTCTTC	CASGQGGPTETRQFF
NA	NA	TRBV5-5	TRBJ2-1	TGTGCCAGCCTTGGGAGCAATGAGCAGTTCTTC	CASLGSNEQFF
NA	NA	TRBV7-3	TRBJ2-3	TGTGCCAGCAGCTTAACAGGCTCCCGGGAGAATAGAGATACGCAGTATTTT	CASSLTGSRENRDTQYF
NA	NA	TRBV7-2	TRBJ2-7	TGTGCCAGCAGCTCCCTCTACGAGCAGTACTTC	CASSSLYEQYF
TRBD1	few	TRBV5-4	TRBJ2-1	TGTGCCAGCATCAATGCAGGGGGCGCGGTCAATGAGCAGTTCTTC	CASINAGGAVNEQFF
NA	NA	TRBV4-1	TRBJ2-1	TGCGCCAGCAGCCACCCGGCTGGGTTCAATGAGCAGTTCTTC	CASSHPAGFNEQFF
NA	NA	TRBV7-2	TRBJ2-7	TGTGCCAGCAGCGCGGTAGGCGGCTCCTACGAGCAGTACTTC	CASSAVGGSYEQYF
TRBD1	NA	TRBV27	TRBJ1-5	TGTGCCAGCAGTCGGGGACAGAGTAATCAGCCCCAGCATTTT	CASSRGQSNQPQHF
NA	once	TRBV18	TRBJ2-7	TGTGCCAGCTCACCACAGGGGGTTACCTACGAGCAGTACTTC	CASSPQGVTYEQYF
NA	few	TRBV27	TRBJ2-7	TGTGCCAGCAGTCCCTACACTACCTCCTACGAGCAGTACTTC	CASSPYTTSYEQYF
NA	NA	TRBV6-5	TRBJ1-1	TGTGCCAGCAGTTACACTTTTGGGGGGATGAACACTGAAGCTTTCTTT	CASSYTFGGMNTEAFF
TRBD2	NA	TRBV7-8	TRBJ2-3	TGTGCCAGCCGGCGGGGGAGCACAGATACGCAGTATTTT	CASRRGSTDTQYF
NA	few	TRBV27	TRBJ2-7	TGTGCCAGCAGTTTACAGGGGGGCCCCTACGAGCAGTACTTC	CASSLQGGPYEQYF
TRBD2	NA	TRBV2	TRBJ2-2	TGTGCCAGCAGTAGCTCTAGCGGGAGCTCCGGGGAGCTGTTTTTT	CASSSSSGSSGELFF
NA	once	TRBV7-2	TRBJ2-2	TGTGCCAGCAGCTTAGTCGCAATAAGGGGCACCGGGGAGCTGTTTTTT	CASSLVAIRGTGELFF
TRBD2	NA	TRBV11-1	TRBJ2-1	TGTGCCAGCACCCCGGGCGGGAGTTTTTATGAGCAGTTCTTC	CASTPGGSFYEQFF
NA	NA	TRBV9	TRBJ1-6	TGTGCCAGCAGCCCCCGAGTCCAAGTCGGTAATTCACCCCTCCACTTT	CASSPRVQVGNSPLHF
TRBD2	few	TRBV28	TRBJ2-4	TGTGCCAGCAGCCGGACTAGCGAGGTGCGCATTCAGTACTTC	CASSRTSEVRIQYF
TRBD2	few	TRBV4-2	TRBJ2-7	TGTGCCAGCAGCCAGTCCAGCGGGGTAGCCTACGAGCAGTACTTC	CASSQSSGVAYEQYF
TRBD2	NA	TRBV11-3	TRBJ2-5	TGTGCCAGCAGCTTAGGCGGGGGGGGCGGCGAGACCCAGTACTTC	CASSLGGGGGETQYF
TRBD1	NA	TRBV29-1	TRBJ1-1	TGCAGCGTTTCAGGGGGGAACACTGAAGCTTTCTTT	CSVSGGNTEAFF
NA	NA	TRBV5-6	TRBJ2-6	TGTGCCAGCAGCTTCTTCGTTTCCGGGGCCAACGTCCTGACTTTC	CASSFFVSGANVLTF
NA	NA	TRBV5-6	TRBJ1-1	TGTGCCAGCAGCTTGGACAGGATGAACACTGAAGCTTTCTTT	CASSLDRMNTEAFF
NA	few	TRBV6-1	TRBJ1-1	TGTGCCAGCCAAGACGGATTCAACACTGAAGCTTTCTTT	CASQDGFNTEAFF
NA	NA	TRBV7-2	TRBJ1-3	TGTGCCAGCAGCTCGGACTGGTTGTCCGGAAACACCATATATTTT	CASSSDWLSGNTIYF
NA	NA	TRBV9	TRBJ2-1	TGTGCCAGCAGCGTAGTAAGGGGATACAATGAGCAGTTCTTC	CASSVVRGYNEQFF
TRBD2	NA	TRBV7-3	TRBJ2-1	TGTGCCAGCAGCGATAGCGGGAGGCTCAATGAGCAGTTCTTC	CASSDSGRLNEQFF
NA	NA	TRBV27	TRBJ2-5	TGTGCCAGCAGTTTACACGGACATTTTCAAGAGACCCAGTACTTC	CASSLHGHFQETQYF
TRBD1	NA	TRBV2	TRBJ1-6	TGTGCCAGCAGATTGGACAGGGTGTTCTCTTCACCCCTCCACTTT	CASRLDRVFSSPLHF
TRBD2	NA	TRBV6-5	TRBJ2-1	TGTGCCAGCAGTTACTCTTTAAGCGGGAGTACGAGTGAGCAGTTCTTC	CASSYSLSGSTSEQFF
NA	NA	TRBV6-5	TRBJ1-6	TGTGCCAGCAGTTACGACCCCCTGGGGAATTCACCCCTCCACTTT	CASSYDPLGNSPLHF
TRBD1	once	TRBV6-1	TRBJ1-1	TGTGCCAGCAGTGAAGTACGATCCGGGACAGGCGGAGCTTTCTTT	CASSEVRSGTGGAFF
TRBD1	few	TRBV7-7	TRBJ2-5	TGTGCCAGCAGCCGGACAGGACGTCAAGAGACCCAGTACTTC	CASSRTGRQETQYF